This T cell receptor beta chain was identified during a study of liver allograft versus peripheral blood T cells. About the research overall: T cell receptor repertoires in transplanted livers were compared with those in recipients' peripheral blood. Study-level findings and limits: Reportedly, the T cell receptor repertoires inside liver allografts were not the same as those in peripheral blood.

Germline V gene lookup returns CDR1 KGHSH and CDR2 LQKENI. The CDR3 sequence is 16 residues long. As for this clonotype: Antigen unknown. A much larger clone differs by one base, so this may be a read error.

TCRdb re-called the reads through MiXCR, storing one row per CDR3 protein. The table has around 1,800 distinct CDR3 sequences, 15% seen once. The clonotype was recovered from a human patient who had a liver transplant. Some T cells may be supplied by the graft donor. The rearrangement links TRBV18 to TRBJ1-1; 8 bases map to TRBD1. CDR3 bases: TGTGTCAGCTCACCTCGACAGGGGATCATGAACACTGAAGCTTTCTTT. Translation: CVSSPRQGIMNTEAFF.